These T cell receptor beta chains were read from a single sample in a study of cytomegalovirus exposure and HLA in healthy donors. Sequencing was performed with immunoSEQ multiplex PCR; in TCRdb, only in-frame clones are kept and a portion is missing. Of roughly 180,000 clones in the sample, roughly 84% were seen once. What was sequenced was PBMCs. These receptor sequences come from a man aged 18 to 35 in good health and CMV-seropositive. The CDR3 runs from the conserved cysteine through the conserved F or W. Each record gives: D gene, clone size, J gene, V gene, CDR3 protein, CDR3 DNA. A D gene is named only where the DNA matches it firmly. Clone size is given for some rows only: seen once, a few or many times, or a class if the clone is expanded.

D gene: -
clone size: -
J gene: TRBJ1-5
V gene: TRBV5-6
CDR3 protein: CASSRTVSNQPQHF
CDR3 DNA: TGTGCCAGCAGCCGAACAGTTAGCAATCAGCCCCAGCATTTT

D gene: -
clone size: once
J gene: TRBJ2-1
V gene: TRBV27
CDR3 protein: CASSLAGQGFEQFF
CDR3 DNA: TGTGCCAGCAGTTTAGCAGGTCAGGGATTCGAGCAGTTCTTC

D gene: -
clone size: -
J gene: TRBJ1-5
V gene: TRBV25-1
CDR3 protein: CALGRVSLYSSNQPQHF
CDR3 DNA: TGTGCTTTAGGGAGGGTCAGTTTATATTCTAGCAATCAGCCCCAGCATTTT

D gene: -
clone size: once
J gene: TRBJ2-1
V gene: TRBV10-3
CDR3 protein: CAISSGNKGSYNEQFF
CDR3 DNA: TGTGCCATCTCCAGCGGAAACAAAGGCTCCTACAATGAGCAGTTCTTC

D gene: TRBD2
clone size: many
J gene: TRBJ2-7
V gene: TRBV9
CDR3 protein: CASSVGGSYEQYF
CDR3 DNA: TGTGCCAGCAGCGTGGGGGGGTCCTACGAGCAGTACTTC

D gene: -
clone size: once
J gene: TRBJ1-1
V gene: TRBV10-2
CDR3 protein: CASRAGQAEAFF
CDR3 DNA: TGCGCCAGCAGGGCCGGCCAGGCTGAAGCTTTCTTT

D gene: -
clone size: -
J gene: TRBJ1-4
V gene: TRBV5-1
CDR3 protein: CASSLGGVGEKLFF
CDR3 DNA: TGCGCCAGCAGCTTGGGGGGGGTAGGTGAAAAACTGTTTTTT

D gene: -
clone size: -
J gene: TRBJ1-1
V gene: TRBV2
CDR3 protein: CATPRGNPNTEAFF
CDR3 DNA: TGTGCCACCCCAAGGGGGAACCCGAACACTGAAGCTTTCTTT

D gene: TRBD2
clone size: once
J gene: TRBJ2-7
V gene: TRBV5-5
CDR3 protein: CASSFRTSGPSAYEQYF
CDR3 DNA: TGTGCCAGCAGCTTCCGGACTAGCGGCCCCTCGGCCTACGAGCAGTACTTC

D gene: -
clone size: -
J gene: TRBJ2-7
V gene: TRBV2
CDR3 protein: CASTIGFEQYF
CDR3 DNA: TGTGCCAGTACCATCGGGTTCGAGCAGTACTTC

D gene: TRBD2
clone size: once
J gene: TRBJ2-2
V gene: TRBV5-1
CDR3 protein: CASSLAVGLAGPGELFF
CDR3 DNA: TGCGCCAGCAGCTTGGCGGTAGGGCTAGCGGGGCCCGGGGAGCTGTTTTTT

D gene: TRBD1
clone size: -
J gene: TRBJ2-1
V gene: TRBV7-9
CDR3 protein: CASSLVRTGLYNEQFF
CDR3 DNA: TGTGCCAGCAGCTTAGTTCGGACAGGGCTCTACAATGAGCAGTTCTTC

D gene: TRBD1
clone size: -
J gene: TRBJ1-2
V gene: TRBV5-1
CDR3 protein: CASSWDRVDYGYTF
CDR3 DNA: TGCGCCAGCAGCTGGGACAGGGTAGACTATGGCTACACCTTC

D gene: TRBD1
clone size: -
J gene: TRBJ1-3
V gene: TRBV30
CDR3 protein: CAWMTGVNTIYF
CDR3 DNA: TGTGCCTGGATGACAGGGGTTAACACCATATATTTT

D gene: TRBD1
clone size: -
J gene: TRBJ1-4
V gene: TRBV18
CDR3 protein: CASSHRDRRGEEKLFF
CDR3 DNA: TGTGCCAGCTCACACCGGGACAGGCGTGGGGAGGAAAAACTGTTTTTT

D gene: -
clone size: -
J gene: TRBJ2-7
V gene: TRBV11-2
CDR3 protein: CASSFPGAAYEQYF
CDR3 DNA: TGTGCCAGCAGCTTCCCGGGAGCGGCCTACGAGCAGTACTTC

D gene: TRBD1
clone size: -
J gene: TRBJ1-5
V gene: TRBV4-1
CDR3 protein: CASSHGDRARSNQPQHF
CDR3 DNA: TGCGCCAGCAGCCATGGGGACAGGGCTAGGAGCAATCAGCCCCAGCATTTT

D gene: -
clone size: -
J gene: TRBJ2-7
V gene: TRBV7-2
CDR3 protein: CASALGGEQYF
CDR3 DNA: TGTGCCAGCGCCCTGGGAGGCGAGCAGTACTTC

D gene: TRBD2
clone size: few
J gene: TRBJ2-1
V gene: TRBV28
CDR3 protein: CASSLYGLGINNEQFF
CDR3 DNA: TGTGCCAGCAGTTTATACGGACTAGGTATTAACAATGAGCAGTTCTTC

D gene: -
clone size: -
J gene: TRBJ2-2
V gene: TRBV6-4
CDR3 protein: CASSDMRAGAGELFF
CDR3 DNA: TGTGCCAGCAGTGACATGCGGGCCGGGGCCGGGGAGCTGTTTTTT

D gene: -
clone size: -
J gene: TRBJ2-7
V gene: TRBV6-1
CDR3 protein: CASSQQSSYEQYF
CDR3 DNA: TGTGCCAGCAGTCAACAGAGCTCCTACGAGCAGTACTTC

D gene: TRBD1
clone size: -
J gene: TRBJ1-1
V gene: TRBV4-1
CDR3 protein: CASSQDRTGANTEAFF
CDR3 DNA: TGCGCCAGCAGCCAAGACCGGACAGGGGCGAACACTGAAGCTTTCTTT

D gene: -
clone size: -
J gene: TRBJ2-7
V gene: TRBV9
CDR3 protein: CASSSRGRVGAEQYF
CDR3 DNA: TGTGCCAGCAGCTCCAGAGGGCGAGTGGGGGCCGAGCAGTACTTC

D gene: TRBD1
clone size: -
J gene: TRBJ1-1
V gene: TRBV29-1
CDR3 protein: CSVVRQGNTEAFF
CDR3 DNA: TGCAGCGTTGTCCGACAGGGGAACACTGAAGCTTTCTTT

D gene: TRBD2
clone size: many
J gene: TRBJ2-3
V gene: TRBV4-3
CDR3 protein: CASSHTSDDTQYF
CDR3 DNA: TGCGCCAGCAGCCATACTAGCGACGATACGCAGTATTTT

D gene: TRBD2
clone size: -
J gene: TRBJ2-1
V gene: TRBV27
CDR3 protein: CASSLYPAGGLNEQFF
CDR3 DNA: TGTGCCAGCAGTTTATATCCAGCGGGAGGATTAAATGAGCAGTTCTTC

D gene: TRBD1
clone size: -
J gene: TRBJ1-4
V gene: TRBV7-9
CDR3 protein: CASSQTGGNEKLFF
CDR3 DNA: TGTGCCAGCAGCCAGACAGGGGGGAATGAAAAACTGTTTTTT

D gene: TRBD2
clone size: -
J gene: TRBJ2-7
V gene: TRBV30
CDR3 protein: CAWTSGSYEQYF
CDR3 DNA: TGTGCCTGGACTAGCGGTTCCTACGAGCAGTACTTC

D gene: -
clone size: -
J gene: TRBJ1-1
V gene: TRBV30
CDR3 protein: CASSGVNTEAFF
CDR3 DNA: TGTGCCTCTTCCGGGGTAAACACTGAAGCTTTCTTT

D gene: TRBD2
clone size: few
J gene: TRBJ2-3
V gene: TRBV6-6
CDR3 protein: CALGGGRGTDTQYF
CDR3 DNA: TGTGCCTTAGGCGGCGGGAGAGGCACAGATACGCAGTATTTT

D gene: -
clone size: -
J gene: TRBJ2-7
V gene: TRBV13
CDR3 protein: CASSFSSYEQYF
CDR3 DNA: TGTGCCAGCAGCTTCTCCTCCTACGAGCAGTACTTC

D gene: -
clone size: few
J gene: TRBJ1-2
V gene: TRBV5-1
CDR3 protein: CASSLGTGGGYTF
CDR3 DNA: TGCGCCAGCAGCTTGGGGACGGGCGGGGGCTACACCTTC

D gene: -
clone size: -
J gene: TRBJ2-7
V gene: TRBV27
CDR3 protein: CASSFDRRETYEQYF
CDR3 DNA: TGTGCCAGCAGTTTTGACCGACGGGAGACCTACGAGCAGTACTTC

D gene: -
clone size: -
J gene: TRBJ2-7
V gene: TRBV25-1
CDR3 protein: CASSSFGGSGEQYF
CDR3 DNA: TGTGCCAGCAGTAGTTTTGGAGGGTCTGGGGAGCAGTACTTC

D gene: -
clone size: -
J gene: TRBJ2-1
V gene: TRBV19
CDR3 protein: CASSYNSFNEQFF
CDR3 DNA: TGTGCCAGTAGTTATAACAGCTTCAATGAGCAGTTCTTC

D gene: -
clone size: -
J gene: TRBJ1-2
V gene: TRBV6-5
CDR3 protein: CASRSAQRGGYTF
CDR3 DNA: TGTGCCAGCAGGAGCGCTCAACGGGGTGGCTACACCTTC

D gene: TRBD2
clone size: -
J gene: TRBJ2-2
V gene: TRBV19
CDR3 protein: CATLGIPTSGFTGELFF
CDR3 DNA: TGTGCCACCCTCGGGATACCGACTAGCGGCTTCACCGGGGAGCTGTTTTTT

D gene: TRBD2
clone size: -
J gene: TRBJ2-3
V gene: TRBV27
CDR3 protein: CASSLTSGRSDTQYF
CDR3 DNA: TGTGCCAGCAGCCTCACTAGCGGGAGATCAGATACGCAGTATTTT

D gene: -
clone size: -
J gene: TRBJ2-1
V gene: TRBV6-5
CDR3 protein: CASSYEHGSYNEQFF
CDR3 DNA: TGTGCCAGCAGTTATGAACATGGCTCCTACAATGAGCAGTTCTTC

D gene: -
clone size: -
J gene: TRBJ1-2
V gene: TRBV10-3
CDR3 protein: CAISEGAGYGYTF
CDR3 DNA: TGTGCCATCAGTGAGGGGGCAGGGTACGGCTACACCTTC

D gene: -
clone size: -
J gene: TRBJ2-5
V gene: TRBV4-2
CDR3 protein: CASSRGQAETQYF
CDR3 DNA: TGTGCCAGCAGCCGGGGCCAAGCGGAGACCCAGTACTTC

D gene: -
clone size: -
J gene: TRBJ1-2
V gene: TRBV27
CDR3 protein: CASSRQVRDYGYTF
CDR3 DNA: TGTGCCAGCAGCCGACAGGTACGGGACTATGGCTACACCTTC